The 3 T cell receptor beta chains below come from one sample, sequenced in a study of radiation and T cells in renal cell carcinoma. Method: immunoSEQ multiplex PCR; TCRdb's copy keeps in-frame clones and lacks some. This sample yields 150,000 to 200,000 clones, of which 88% are seen a single time; about 11% belongs to the top ten. The time point denotes: blood 4 weeks post-SBRT, at nephrectomy. Noted treatment: 15 Gy SBRT to primary tumor, nephrectomy 4 weeks later. The sample here was blood, taken from a patient whose treatment included radiotherapy and nephrectomy. All receptors come from a woman between 50 and 59 years old with renal cell carcinoma.

The chain joins TRBV2 to TRBJ1-6; D gene unclear. CDR1 is SNHLY, CDR2 FYNNEI, per germline. Trimming stripped 7 bases from V and 0 bases from J, with 19 bases between. The CDR3 consists of 18 residues. CDR3 coding DNA: TGTGCCAGCAACCTTGTTGGCCGATCAAGCTCCTATAATTCACCCCTCCACTTT. Translation: CASNLVGRSSSYNSPLHF. Full variable domain (rest looked up from reference TRBV2 and TRBJ1-6): EPEVTQTPSHQVTQMGQEVILRCVPISNHLYFYWYRQILGQKVEFLVSFYNNEISEKSEIFDDQFSVERPDGSNFTLKIRSTKLEDSAMYFCASNLVGRSSSYNSPLHFGNGTRLTVT.

The V call is TRBV19, the J call TRBJ1-6, with a weak D call TRBD1 (5 bases). The CDR3 spans 14 residues. Germline assignment: CDR1 LNHDA and CDR2 SQIVND (reference sequence). V was trimmed by 1 base and J by 9 bases, leaving 10 bases between them. CDR3 region: CASSIGQGVSPLHF. The CDR3 DNA reads TGTGCCAGTAGTATAGGGCAGGGCGTTTCACCCCTCCACTTT. The full variable domain, rest sourced from reference TRBV19 and TRBJ1-6, is DGGITQSPKYLFRKEGQNVTLSCEQNLNHDAMYWYRQDPGQGLRLIYYSQIVNDFQKGDIAEGYSVSREKKESFPLTVTSAQKNPTAFYLCASSIGQGVSPLHFGNGTRLTVT.

The chain links TRBV9 to TRBJ2-7; D perhaps matches TRBD1 (6 bases). This CDR3 comprises 16 residues. The V gene lost 2 bases and the J gene lost 7 bases, with 22 bases spanning the gap. The germline CDR1 and CDR2 sequences are SGDLS and YYNGEE. CDR3 protein: CASSVSGAGVGGEQYF. CDR3 in DNA: TGTGCCAGCAGCGTCAGTGGGGCAGGGGTCGGAGGAGAGCAGTACTTC.